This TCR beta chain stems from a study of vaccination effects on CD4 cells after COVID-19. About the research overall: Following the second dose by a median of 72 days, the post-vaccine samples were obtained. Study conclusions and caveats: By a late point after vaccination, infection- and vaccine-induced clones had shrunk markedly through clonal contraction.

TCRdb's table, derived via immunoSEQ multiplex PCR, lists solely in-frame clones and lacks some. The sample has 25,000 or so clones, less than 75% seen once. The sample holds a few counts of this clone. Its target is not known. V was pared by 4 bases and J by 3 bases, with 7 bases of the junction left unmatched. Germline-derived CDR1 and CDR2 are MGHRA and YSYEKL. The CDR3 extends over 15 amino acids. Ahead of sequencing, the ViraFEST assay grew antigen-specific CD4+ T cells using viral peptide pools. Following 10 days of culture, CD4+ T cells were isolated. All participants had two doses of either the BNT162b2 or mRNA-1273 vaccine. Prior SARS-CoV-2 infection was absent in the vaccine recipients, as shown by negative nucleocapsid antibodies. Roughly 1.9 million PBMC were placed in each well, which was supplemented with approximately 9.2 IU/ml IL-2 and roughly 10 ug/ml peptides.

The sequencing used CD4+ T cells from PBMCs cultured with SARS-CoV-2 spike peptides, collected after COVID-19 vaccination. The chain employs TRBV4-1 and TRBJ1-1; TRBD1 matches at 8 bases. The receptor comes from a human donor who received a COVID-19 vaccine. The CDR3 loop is CASSPFTGGYTEAFF. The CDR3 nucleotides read TGCGCCAGCAGCCCTTTCACAGGGGGGTACACTGAAGCTTTCTTT.